A single T cell receptor (beta chain) is shown here with its context. Its antigen is as yet unknown. CDR3 length: 14 amino acids. Germline V gene sequence: CDR1 MNHEY, CDR2 SVGAGI. The germline V and J ends were trimmed by 6 bases and 0 bases, with 9 bases remaining between them. The table came from immunoSEQ multiplex PCR; TCRdb's copy has only in-frame clones and leaves some out. The sample lists roughly 160,000 clones, about 83% seen once, with 0.85% to 1.2% in the top ten. The data belong to a study of T cell responses to AZD1222 COVID-19 vaccine. Study observations and caveats: In a largely white British group with more females than males, clonal diversity was possibly underestimated. Reportedly, nearly half the spike-specific TCRs target unmutated variant regions.

Second-dose recipients at about 4 or about 12 weeks were treated as one pooled group. The sequence derives from an adult who received the AZD1222 COVID-19 vaccine. Here the sequenced sample was peripheral blood, taken 28 days after the second AZD1222 dose. The gene calls are TRBV6-5 and TRBJ1-5, with a possible D match to TRBD1 (5 bases). The CDR3 loop is CASRIGGSNQPQHF. The CDR3 region has the DNA TGTGCCAGCAGGATTGGGGGTAGCAATCAGCCCCAGCATTTT.